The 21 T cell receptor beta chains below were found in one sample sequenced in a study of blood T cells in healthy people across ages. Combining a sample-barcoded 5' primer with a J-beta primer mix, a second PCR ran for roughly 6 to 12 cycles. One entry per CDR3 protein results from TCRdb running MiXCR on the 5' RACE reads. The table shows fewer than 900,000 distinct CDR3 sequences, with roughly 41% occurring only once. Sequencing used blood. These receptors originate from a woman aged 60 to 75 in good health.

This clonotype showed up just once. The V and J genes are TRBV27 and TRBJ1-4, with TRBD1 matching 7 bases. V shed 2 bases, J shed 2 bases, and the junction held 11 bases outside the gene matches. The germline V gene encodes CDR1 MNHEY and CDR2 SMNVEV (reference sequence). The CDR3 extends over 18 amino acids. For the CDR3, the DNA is TGTGCCAGCAGTTTAAACCCGACAGGGCGAGTGACTAATGAAAAACTGTTTTTT. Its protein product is CASSLNPTGRVTNEKLFF. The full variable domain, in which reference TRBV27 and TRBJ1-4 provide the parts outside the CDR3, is EAQVTQNPRYLITVTGKKLTVTCSQNMNHEYMSWYRQDPGLGLRQIYYSMNVEVTDKGDVPEGYKVSRKEKRNFPLILESPSPNQTSLYFCASSLNPTGRVTNEKLFFGSGTQLSVL.

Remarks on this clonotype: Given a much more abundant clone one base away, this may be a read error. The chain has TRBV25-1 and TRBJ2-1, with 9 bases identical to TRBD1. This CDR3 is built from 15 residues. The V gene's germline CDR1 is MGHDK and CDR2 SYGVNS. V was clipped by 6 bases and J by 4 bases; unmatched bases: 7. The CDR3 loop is CASSHGTGKYNEQFF. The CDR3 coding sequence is TGTGCCAGCAGCCACGGGACAGGGAAATACAATGAGCAGTTCTTC.

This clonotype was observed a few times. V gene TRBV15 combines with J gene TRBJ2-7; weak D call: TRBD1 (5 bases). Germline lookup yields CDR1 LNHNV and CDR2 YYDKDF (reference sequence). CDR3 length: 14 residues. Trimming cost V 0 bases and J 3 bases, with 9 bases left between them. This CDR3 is CATSRDRTIYEQYF. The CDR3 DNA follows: TGTGCCACCAGCAGAGACAGGACAATCTACGAGCAGTACTTC. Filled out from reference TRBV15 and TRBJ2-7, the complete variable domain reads DAMVIQNPRYQVTQFGKPVTLSCSQTLNHNVMYWYQQKSSQAPKLLFHYYDKDFNNEADTPDNFQSRRPNTSFCFLDIRSPGLGDTAMYLCATSRDRTIYEQYFGPGTRLTVT.

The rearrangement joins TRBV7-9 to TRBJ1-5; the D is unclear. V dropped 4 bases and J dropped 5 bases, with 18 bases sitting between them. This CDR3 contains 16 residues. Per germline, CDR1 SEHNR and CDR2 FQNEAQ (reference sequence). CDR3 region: CASSSLGPDGDQPQHF. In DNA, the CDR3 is TGTGCCAGCAGCTCCCTGGGCCCGGACGGGGATCAGCCCCAGCATTTT.

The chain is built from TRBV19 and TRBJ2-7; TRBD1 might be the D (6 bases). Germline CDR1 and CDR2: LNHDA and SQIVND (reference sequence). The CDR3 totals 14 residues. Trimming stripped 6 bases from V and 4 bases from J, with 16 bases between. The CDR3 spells CASSIGTPSYEQYF. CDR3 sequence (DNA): TGTGCCAGTAGCATCGGGACACCAAGTTACGAGCAGTACTTC.

CDR3 coding DNA: TGTGCCAGCAGAGACTCGAGGGTTTACAATGAGCAGTACTTC. Translating gives CASRDSRVYNEQYF. The chain couples TRBV7-2 to TRBJ2-5, with D tentatively TRBD2 (5 bases). The CDR3 length is 14 residues. CDR1 is SGHTA and CDR2 is FQGNSA in the germline V gene. Trimming shortened V by 6 bases and J by 11 bases, and 22 bases separated the two germline ends.

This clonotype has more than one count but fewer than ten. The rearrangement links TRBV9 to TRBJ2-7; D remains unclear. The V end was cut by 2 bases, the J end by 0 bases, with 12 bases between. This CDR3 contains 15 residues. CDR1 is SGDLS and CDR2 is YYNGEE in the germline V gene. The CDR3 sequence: CASSVDPEPSYEQYF. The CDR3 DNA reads TGTGCCAGCAGCGTTGACCCCGAACCCTCCTACGAGCAGTACTTC.

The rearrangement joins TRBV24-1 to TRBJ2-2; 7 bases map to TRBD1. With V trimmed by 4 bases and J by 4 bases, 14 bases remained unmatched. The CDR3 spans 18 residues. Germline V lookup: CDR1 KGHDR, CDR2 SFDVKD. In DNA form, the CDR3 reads TGTGCCACCAGTGACTCGACAGGGTCGCTCACTGGCACCGGGGAGCTGTTTTTT. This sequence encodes CATSDSTGSLTGTGELFF.

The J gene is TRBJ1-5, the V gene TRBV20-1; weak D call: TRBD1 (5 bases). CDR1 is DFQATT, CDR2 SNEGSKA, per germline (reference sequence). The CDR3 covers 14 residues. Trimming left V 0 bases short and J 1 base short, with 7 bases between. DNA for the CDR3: TGCAGTGCTAGAGATGGGGGGAGCAATCAGCCCCAGCATTTT. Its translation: CSARDGGSNQPQHF.

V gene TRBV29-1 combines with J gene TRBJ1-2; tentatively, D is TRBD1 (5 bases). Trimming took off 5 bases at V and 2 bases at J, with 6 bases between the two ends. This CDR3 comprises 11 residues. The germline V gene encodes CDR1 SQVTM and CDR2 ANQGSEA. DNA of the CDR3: TGCAGCGTTTGGGGGAACTATGGCTACACCTTC. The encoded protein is CSVWGNYGYTF.

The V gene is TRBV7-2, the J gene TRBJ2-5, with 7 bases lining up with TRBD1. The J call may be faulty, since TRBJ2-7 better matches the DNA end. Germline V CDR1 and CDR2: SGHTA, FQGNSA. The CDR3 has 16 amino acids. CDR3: CASSPFSGQSYYEQYF. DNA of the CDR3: TGTGCCAGCAGCCCCTTCTCGGGACAGAGCTATTACGAGCAGTACTTC.

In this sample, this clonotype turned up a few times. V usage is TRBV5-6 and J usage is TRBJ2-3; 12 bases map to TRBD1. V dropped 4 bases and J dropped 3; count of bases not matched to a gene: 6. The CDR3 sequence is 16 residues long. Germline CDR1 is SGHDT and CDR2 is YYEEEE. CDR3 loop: CASSVGTGGWTDTQYF. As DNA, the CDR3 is TGTGCCAGCAGCGTCGGGACAGGGGGCTGGACAGATACGCAGTATTTT.

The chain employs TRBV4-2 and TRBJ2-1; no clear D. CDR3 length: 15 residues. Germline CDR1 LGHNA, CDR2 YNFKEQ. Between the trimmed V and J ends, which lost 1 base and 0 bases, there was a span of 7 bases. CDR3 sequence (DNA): TGTGCCAGCAGCCAAGTGACCGTCTCCTACAATGAGCAGTTCTTC. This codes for CASSQVTVSYNEQFF.

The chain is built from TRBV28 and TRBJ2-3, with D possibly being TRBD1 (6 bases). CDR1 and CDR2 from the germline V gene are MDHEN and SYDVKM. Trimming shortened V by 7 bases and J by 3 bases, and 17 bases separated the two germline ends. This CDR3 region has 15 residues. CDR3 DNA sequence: TGTGCCAGCAATAGCAGGGGAACTACAACAGATACGCAGTATTTT. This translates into CASNSRGTTTDTQYF.

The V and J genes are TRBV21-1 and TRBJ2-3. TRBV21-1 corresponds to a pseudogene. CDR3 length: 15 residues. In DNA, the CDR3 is TGTGCCAGCAGCAAAGAGTTAGCCAGCACAGATACGCAGTATTTT. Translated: CASSKELASTDTQYF.

CDR3 bases: TGCGCCAGCAGCCACGGACAGGGGGCCATGAACACTGAAGCTTTCTTT. It is translated as CASSHGQGAMNTEAFF. This chain connects TRBV4-1 to TRBJ1-1, with TRBD1 matching 11 bases. Germline V gene data show CDR1 as MGHRA and CDR2 as YSYEKL. CDR3 length equals 16 residues. V gave up 3 bases and J gave up 0 bases; unmatched junction bases: 3.

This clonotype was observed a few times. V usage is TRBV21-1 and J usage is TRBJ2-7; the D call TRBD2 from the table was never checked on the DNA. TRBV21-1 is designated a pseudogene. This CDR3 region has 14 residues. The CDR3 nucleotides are TGTGCCAGCACCCCACGTGGAGGGAGGTACGAGCAGTACTTC. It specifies CASTPRGGRYEQYF.

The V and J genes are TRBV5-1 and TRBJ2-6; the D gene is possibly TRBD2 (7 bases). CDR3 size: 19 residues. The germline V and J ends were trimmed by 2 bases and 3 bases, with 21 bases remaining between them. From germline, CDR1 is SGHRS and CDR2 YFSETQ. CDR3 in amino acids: CASSLPGIGGAGGANVLTF. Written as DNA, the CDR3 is TGCGCCAGCAGCTTACCAGGAATAGGGGGGGCTGGTGGGGCCAACGTCCTGACTTTC.

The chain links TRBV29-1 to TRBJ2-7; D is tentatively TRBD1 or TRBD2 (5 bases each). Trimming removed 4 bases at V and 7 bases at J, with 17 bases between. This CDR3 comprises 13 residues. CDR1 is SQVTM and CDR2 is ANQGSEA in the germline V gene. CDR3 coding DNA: TGCAGCGTTGTGAGGGAATTATGGGGGGAGCAGTACTTC. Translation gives CSVVRELWGEQYF.

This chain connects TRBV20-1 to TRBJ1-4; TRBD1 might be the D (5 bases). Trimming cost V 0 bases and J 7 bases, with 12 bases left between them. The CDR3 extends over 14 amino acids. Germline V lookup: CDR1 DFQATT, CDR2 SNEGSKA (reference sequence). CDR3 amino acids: CSARDHRSGEKLFF. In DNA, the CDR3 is TGCAGTGCTAGAGACCACAGGTCGGGTGAAAAACTGTTTTTT.

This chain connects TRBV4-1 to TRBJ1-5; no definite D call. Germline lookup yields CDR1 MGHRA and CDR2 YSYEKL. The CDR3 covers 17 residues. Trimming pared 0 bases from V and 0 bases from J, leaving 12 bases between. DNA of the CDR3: TGCGCCAGCAGCCAAGAGGGAGGCTATAATAGCAATCAGCCCCAGCATTTT. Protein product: CASSQEGGYNSNQPQHF.